What follows are 15 T cell receptor beta chains derived from one specimen sequenced in a study of blood T cell repertoires in COVID-19. TCRdb's table, derived via immunoSEQ multiplex PCR, lists solely in-frame clones and lacks some. This sample has around 220,000 clones, with approximately 80% found just once. Sequencing was carried out using peripheral blood. The source of these receptors is an elderly woman with active or convalescent COVID-19.

The V call is TRBV20-1, the J call TRBJ1-6, with D hard to call. CDR3 length: 11 amino acids. Germline loops: CDR1 DFQATT, CDR2 SNEGSKA (reference sequence). Trimming took 6 bases from V and 10 from J, leaving 10 bases between them. The CDR3 spells CSAGVSSPLHF. The CDR3 DNA is TGCAGTGCCGGTGTGTCGTCACCCCTCCACTTT.

The chain couples TRBV7-8 to TRBJ1-3; D remains unclear. V was pared by 5 bases and J by 0 bases, with 8 bases between. Germline V gene sequence: CDR1 SGHVS, CDR2 FQNEAQ. CDR3 length equals 14 residues. This chain's CDR3 is CASSPGSSGNTIYF. CDR3 nucleotide sequence: TGTGCCAGCAGCCCCGGTAGCTCTGGAAACACCATATATTTT.

V usage is TRBV4-2 and J usage is TRBJ2-7, with 8 bases that match TRBD1. This CDR3 comprises 15 residues. CDR1 LGHNA and CDR2 YNFKEQ come from the germline V gene. V lost 5 bases to trimming and J lost 3 bases; unmatched junction nucleotides: 9. CDR3 protein: CASSSTSGQDYEQYF. The CDR3 region has the DNA TGTGCCAGCAGCTCAACTTCGGGACAGGACTACGAGCAGTACTTC.

The CDR3 region has the DNA TGTGCCTCCAGTCCCAGATGGCAAGAGACCCAGTACTTC. Its protein product is CASSPRWQETQYF. V gene TRBV6-5 combines with J gene TRBJ2-5; D remains ambiguous. The CDR3 extends over 13 amino acids. CDR1 MNHEY and CDR2 SVGAGI come from the germline V gene. V was shortened by 11 bases and J by 2 bases, with 15 bases between the two germline ends.

This sequence joins TRBV30 and TRBJ1-2; the D is unclear. The CDR3 is 13 amino acids. Between the trimmed V and J ends, which lost 3 bases and 8 bases, there was a span of 16 bases. In germline, CDR1 is GTSNPN, CDR2 SVGIG (reference sequence). CDR3 sequence reads: CAWSAQSPGGYTF. CDR3 in DNA: TGTGCCTGGAGCGCACAGTCCCCGGGGGGCTACACCTTC.

The rearrangement joins TRBV2 to TRBJ1-2; D not certain. The length of the CDR3 is 17 residues. Germline CDR1 is SNHLY and CDR2 is FYNNEI. Trimming removed 5 bases from V and 0 bases from J, with 19 bases in between. The CDR3 sequence is CASSQLTFMGANYGYTF. As DNA, the CDR3 is TGTGCCAGCAGTCAACTTACCTTTATGGGAGCTAACTATGGCTACACCTTC. Supplemented by reference TRBV2 and TRBJ1-2, the full variable domain reads EPEVTQTPSHQVTQMGQEVILRCVPISNHLYFYWYRQILGQKVEFLVSFYNNEISEKSEIFDDQFSVERPDGSNFTLKIRSTKLEDSAMYFCASSQLTFMGANYGYTFGSGTRLTVV.

The J gene is TRBJ1-1, the V gene TRBV25-1; tentatively, D is TRBD1 (5 bases). The CDR3 length is 11 residues. Deletions cut 6 bases from V and 10 bases from J, with 12 bases between. CDR1 is MGHDK and CDR2 is SYGVNS in the germline V gene. This CDR3 is CASSGGVGAFF. The CDR3 coding sequence is TGTGCCAGCAGCGGAGGGGTAGGAGCTTTCTTT.

The chain links TRBV20-1 to TRBJ2-3, with TRBD2 identical over 7 bases. The germline gives CDR1 DFQATT, CDR2 SNEGSKA (reference sequence). The CDR3 contains 15 residues. V trimming: 3 bases; J trimming: 2 bases; junction bases outside the gene matches: 8. This CDR3 reads CSASVREKATDTQYF. In nucleotides, the CDR3 is TGCAGTGCTAGTGTGCGGGAGAAGGCCACAGATACGCAGTATTTT.

This clone was observed a handful of times. The rearrangement joins TRBV5-6 to TRBJ1-6; TRBD1 agrees at 7 bases. V lost 2 bases and J lost 11; bases outside the gene matches: 4. From germline, CDR1 is SGHDT and CDR2 YYEEEE. This CDR3 region has 13 residues. The CDR3 sequence is CASSLTGVPPLHF. CDR3 nucleotides: TGTGCCAGCAGCTTAACAGGGGTACCACCCCTCCACTTT.

The V call is TRBV2, the J call TRBJ1-2; TRBD1 matches at 7 bases. Germline assignment: CDR1 SNHLY and CDR2 FYNNEI. The V segment lost 6 bases and the J segment 8 bases; nucleotides outside the gene matches: 9. CDR3 length: 13 amino acids. Here the CDR3 DNA reads TGTGCCAGCAGGTGGGACAGCCCGCGCGGCTACACCTTC. Protein: CASRWDSPRGYTF.

The rearrangement joins TRBV2 to TRBJ1-5; no reliable D call. V was shortened by 4 bases and J by 9 bases, with 19 bases between the two germline ends. This CDR3 spans 15 amino acids. The V gene's germline CDR1 is SNHLY and CDR2 FYNNEI. The CDR3 sequence: CASSVFVGSAGPQHF. CDR3 DNA: TGTGCCAGCAGTGTCTTTGTAGGGAGCGCAGGGCCCCAGCATTTT.

This sequence joins TRBV18 and TRBJ1-1, with a weak D call TRBD1 (6 bases). CDR3 length equals 16 residues. The germline V gene encodes CDR1 KGHSH and CDR2 LQKENI. Trimming shortened V by 3 bases and J by 0 bases, and 14 bases separated the two germline ends. The CDR3 spells CASSPQDRLMNTEAFF. In DNA, the CDR3 is TGTGCCAGCTCACCTCAGGACAGACTGATGAACACTGAAGCTTTCTTT.

This chain's CDR3 is CASSEGRGNEQFF. The CDR3 DNA follows: TGCGCCAGCAGCGAGGGCCGAGGGAATGAGCAGTTCTTC. This sequence joins TRBV5-1 and TRBJ2-1; the D gene is possibly TRBD2 (5 bases). CDR3 length: 13 residues. The V gene lost 4 bases and the J gene lost 7 bases, with 12 bases spanning the gap. Germline values: CDR1 SGHRS, CDR2 YFSETQ.

There are a few counts of this clone. The genes are TRBV4-2 and TRBJ2-7; D call uncertain. CDR3 length: 17 amino acids. With 0 bases removed from V and 4 bases from J, the gap between germline ends came to 19 bases. Germline lookup yields CDR1 LGHNA and CDR2 YNFKEQ. DNA for the CDR3: TGTGCCAGCAGCCAAGAATGGCGGCCTCACGTACGGTACGAGCAGTACTTC. This translates into CASSQEWRPHVRYEQYF.

The chain has TRBV4-1 and TRBJ1-1; D unclear. The CDR3 is 14 residues long. Trimming took 0 bases from V and 2 from J, leaving 7 bases between them. The V gene's germline CDR1 is MGHRA and CDR2 YSYEKL. The CDR3 loop is CASSQDGVNTEAFF. The CDR3 DNA reads as TGCGCCAGCAGCCAAGACGGGGTTAACACTGAAGCTTTCTTT.